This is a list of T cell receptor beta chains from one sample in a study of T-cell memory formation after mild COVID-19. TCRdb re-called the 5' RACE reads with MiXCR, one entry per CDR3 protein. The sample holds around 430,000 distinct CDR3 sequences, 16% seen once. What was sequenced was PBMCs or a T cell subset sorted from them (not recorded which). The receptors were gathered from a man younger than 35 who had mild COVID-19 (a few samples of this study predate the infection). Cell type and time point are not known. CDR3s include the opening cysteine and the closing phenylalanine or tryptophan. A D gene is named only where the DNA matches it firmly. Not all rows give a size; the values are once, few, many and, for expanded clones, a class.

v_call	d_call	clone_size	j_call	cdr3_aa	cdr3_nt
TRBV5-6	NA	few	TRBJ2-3	CASSLGLWDVDTQYF	TGTGCCAGCAGCTTGGGATTATGGGATGTGGATACGCAGTATTTT
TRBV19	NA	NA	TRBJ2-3	CASSSGPVMNTQYF	TGTGCCAGTAGTAGTGGTCCCGTTATGAATACGCAGTATTTT
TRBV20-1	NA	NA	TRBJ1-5	CSASAGANGVLPQHF	TGCAGTGCTAGTGCGGGGGCTAACGGCGTTCTGCCCCAGCATTTT
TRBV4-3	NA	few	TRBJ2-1	CASSPETGTPYNEQFF	TGCGCCAGCAGCCCAGAAACAGGAACACCCTACAATGAGCAGTTCTTC
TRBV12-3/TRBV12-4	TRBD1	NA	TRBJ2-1	CASSLAPGQGMTTFF	TGTGCCAGCAGTTTGGCCCCGGGACAGGGAATGACGACGTTCTTC
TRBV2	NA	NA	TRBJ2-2	CASSETGMNTGELIF	TGTGCCAGCAGTGAAACAGGGATGAACACCGGGGAGCTGATTTTT
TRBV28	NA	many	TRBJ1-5	CASSFSGQPQHF	TGTGCCAGCAGCTTCAGCGGTCAGCCCCAGCATTTT
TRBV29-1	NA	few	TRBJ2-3	CSVVWGVYNTDTQYF	TGCAGCGTTGTTTGGGGGGTTTATAACACAGATACGCAGTATTTT
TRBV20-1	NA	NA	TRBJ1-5	CSARPEYNQPQHF	TGCAGTGCTAGACCCGAATATAATCAGCCCCAGCATTTT
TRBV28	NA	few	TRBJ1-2	CASSYQGYGYTF	TGTGCCAGCAGTTACCAGGGCTATGGCTACACCTTC